The clone carrying this TCR beta chain was counted ten times or more. The data were obtained in a study of blood T cells in healthy people across ages. The CDR3 has 15 amino acids. Per the germline V gene, CDR1 is SGHTA and CDR2 is FQGNSA. V lost 3 bases and J lost 4, with 15 bases in between. Alongside a J-beta primer mix, a sample-barcoded 5' primer served in a second PCR lasting about 7 to 11 cycles. Unique molecular identifiers of 12 random nucleotides labeled each cDNA. TCRdb passed the 5' RACE reads through MiXCR, listing each CDR3 protein once. Of 780,000 or so distinct CDR3 sequences detected, 40% to 65% appear once; the ten largest clones hold about 42%.

The chain has TRBV7-2 and TRBJ2-5; weak D call: TRBD1 (5 bases). Input material: blood. This TCR was sampled from an elderly man in good health. The CDR3 DNA reads as TGTGCCAGCAGCTTCCAGGGCGGTATGCGAGAGACCCAGTACTTC. It is translated as CASSFQGGMRETQYF.